Listed here are 23 T cell receptor beta chains from one sample, sequenced in a study of blood T cell repertoires in COVID-19. The data were produced by immunoSEQ multiplex PCR, yet TCRdb's version contains in-frame clones alone and is incomplete. Of about 250,000 clones detected, around 90% appear once; the ten largest clones hold 1.3% to 1.5%. Sequenced material: peripheral blood. The source of these receptors is a man older than 75 with acute or convalescent COVID-19.

As regards this clone: One end of the junction is discordant with germline, which a read error may explain. The J gene is TRBJ1-4, the V gene TRBV2; D remains ambiguous. There are 13 residues in the CDR3. Per the germline V gene, CDR1 is SNHLY and CDR2 is FYNNEI. CDR3 sequence (DNA): TGTGCCAGCAAGTCCGGGGTTAATGAAAAGCTGTTTTTT. This translates into CASKSGVNEKLFF. The full variable domain, rest sourced from reference TRBV2 and TRBJ1-4, is EPEVTQTPSHQVTQMGQEVILRCVPISNHLYFYWYRQILGQKVEFLVSFYNNEISEKSEIFDDQFSVERPDGSNFTLKIRSTKLEDSAMYFCASKSGVNEKLFFGSGTQLSVL.

Concerning this clone: Within the sample, other DNA sequences also encode this same CDR3. The V call is TRBV18, the J call TRBJ2-7, with 9 bases lining up with TRBD1. V lost 2 bases, J lost 2 bases, and 1 base stayed unmatched. The CDR3 consists of 14 residues. Germline assignment: CDR1 KGHSH and CDR2 LQKENI. The CDR3 sequence: CASSPGQGPYEQYF. The CDR3 coding sequence is TGTGCCAGCTCACCAGGACAGGGGCCCTACGAGCAGTACTTC.

The chain is built from TRBV2 and TRBJ1-1; D gene ambiguous. The V and J ends lost 1 base and 0 bases respectively, with 9 bases between them. Germline CDR1 SNHLY, CDR2 FYNNEI. There are 15 residues in the CDR3. Here the CDR3 DNA reads TGTGCCAGCAGTGAAGAGCGAGGAATGAACACTGAAGCTTTCTTT. Translated, it gives CASSEERGMNTEAFF.

V and J are TRBV29-1 and TRBJ1-2, with TRBD1 identical over 9 bases. The CDR3 length is 14 residues. V trimming: 5 bases; J trimming: 1 base; junction bases outside the gene matches: 5. The germline V gene encodes CDR1 SQVTM and CDR2 ANQGSEA. The CDR3 DNA reads as TGCAGCGTTCCTACAGGGGGCCTTAACTATGGCTACACCTTC. It encodes CSVPTGGLNYGYTF.

The gene calls are TRBV5-4 and TRBJ1-2, with 8 nucleotides matching TRBD1. CDR1 and CDR2 (germline): SGHNT, YYREEE (reference sequence). This CDR3 has 17 residues. Trimming removed 4 bases from V and 5 bases from J; junction bases left unmatched: 16. CDR3 in amino acids: CASSPGQGGTPRYGYTF. DNA of the CDR3: TGTGCCAGCAGCCCTGGACAGGGTGGCACCCCACGGTATGGCTACACCTTC.

V is TRBV11-2 and J is TRBJ1-2; 9 bases align to TRBD1. This CDR3 contains 14 residues. Losses at the gene ends were 5 bases for V and 5 bases for J; bases not matched to a gene: 6. Germline values: CDR1 SGHAT, CDR2 FQNNGV. CDR3 nucleotides: TGTGCCAGCAGCCTGGGACAGGGAGGTTATGGCTACACCTTC. Protein sequence: CASSLGQGGYGYTF.

The chain links TRBV28 to TRBJ1-4, with TRBD1 identical over 7 bases. Germline assignment: CDR1 MDHEN and CDR2 SYDVKM. The CDR3 runs 16 residues. Losses at the gene ends were 3 bases for V and 3 bases for J; bases not matched to a gene: 7. For the CDR3, the DNA is TGTGCCAGCAGTTTGAGAGGGACAGTAGCTAATGAAAAACTGTTTTTT. Translated, it gives CASSLRGTVANEKLFF. Filled out from reference TRBV28 and TRBJ1-4, the complete variable domain reads DVKVTQSSRYLVKRTGEKVFLECVQDMDHENMFWYRQDPGLGLRLIYFSYDVKMKEKGDIPEGYSVSREKKERFSLILESASTNQTSMYLCASSLRGTVANEKLFFGSGTQLSVL.

In DNA form, the CDR3 reads TGTGCCAGCAGCTTGGCTTCGTACAGGGGGACCTACAATGAGCAGTTCTTC. Its protein is CASSLASYRGTYNEQFF. The V and J genes are TRBV5-4 and TRBJ2-1; 8 nucleotides line up with TRBD1. The CDR3 length is 17 residues. Germline V gene data show CDR1 as SGHNT and CDR2 as YYREEE (reference sequence). Germline trimming cut 0 bases from V and 2 bases from J; bases unmatched to any gene: 7.

V usage is TRBV14 and J usage is TRBJ2-3; 12 positions match TRBD1. V was clipped by 2 bases and J by 4 bases; unmatched bases: 10. Germline V gives CDR1 SGHDN, CDR2 FVKESK. The CDR3 is 18 amino acids. CDR3 amino acids: CASSQPTGTGGLADTQYF. CDR3 coding DNA: TGTGCCAGCAGCCAACCGACGGGGACAGGGGGCTTGGCAGATACGCAGTATTTT. Variable domain in full (rest from reference TRBV14 and TRBJ2-3): EAGVTQFPSHSVIEKGQTVTLRCDPISGHDNLYWYRRVMGKEIKFLLHFVKESKQDESGMPNNRFLAERTGGTYSTLKVQPAELEDSGVYFCASSQPTGTGGLADTQYFGPGTRLTVL.

This chain uses TRBV6-5 with TRBJ2-7; weak D call: TRBD2 (6 bases). The CDR3 runs to 16 residues. Germline assignment: CDR1 MNHEY and CDR2 SVGAGI. V was pared by 0 bases and J by 0 bases, with 12 bases between. The CDR3 sequence is CASSYSRGFGSYEQYF. CDR3 in DNA: TGTGCCAGCAGTTACTCGCGGGGCTTCGGCTCCTACGAGCAGTACTTC.

V gene TRBV7-2 combines with J gene TRBJ2-7; a possible D gene is TRBD2 (5 bases). The CDR3 covers 12 residues. Trimming cost V 4 bases and J 3 bases, with 7 bases left between them. Looked up from germline, CDR1 is SGHTA and CDR2 is FQGNSA. CDR3 sequence: CASSSDFYEQYF. In DNA, the CDR3 is TGTGCCAGCAGCTCGGACTTCTACGAGCAGTACTTC. Complete variable domain (other parts from reference TRBV7-2 and TRBJ2-7): GAGVSQSPSNKVTEKGKDVELRCDPISGHTALYWYRQSLGQGLEFLIYFQGNSAPDKSGLPSDRFSAERTGGSVSTLTIQRTQQEDSAVYLCASSSDFYEQYFGPGTRLTVT.

In this sample, this clone turned up once. V usage is TRBV11-2 and J usage is TRBJ2-6, with 9 positions matching TRBD1. Germline CDR1 reads SGHAT; CDR2 reads FQNNGV. This CDR3 has 19 amino acids. With 2 bases clipped from V and 2 bases from J, the junction kept 10 bases outside the gene matches. CDR3 loop: CASSLSRGTGLTGANVLTF. DNA for the CDR3: TGTGCCAGCAGCTTAAGTCGCGGGACAGGGTTAACTGGGGCCAACGTCCTGACTTTC.

The table lists this clone with a few counts. This chain uses TRBV27 with TRBJ1-4, with D possibly TRBD1 on 5 matching bases. CDR1 and CDR2 (germline): MNHEY, SMNVEV (reference sequence). The CDR3 runs to 13 residues. With 3 bases removed from V and 6 bases from J, the gap between germline ends came to 8 bases. For the CDR3, the DNA is TGTGCCAGCAGTTTTCAGGGTTATGAAAAACTGTTTTTT. Its translation: CASSFQGYEKLFF.

The chain recombines TRBV5-4 with TRBJ1-3, with a possible D match to TRBD1 (6 bases). Germline loops: CDR1 SGHNT, CDR2 YYREEE (reference sequence). Trimming shortened V by 1 base and J by 5 bases, and 13 bases separated the two germline ends. The CDR3 is 15 residues long. The CDR3 nucleotides are TGTGCCAGCAGCTTGTTACAGGGCGGACGAAACACCATATATTTT. It specifies CASSLLQGGRNTIYF.

This clone was recorded only once. The chain employs TRBV5-4 and TRBJ2-5; 9 bases are shared with TRBD1. This CDR3 is built from 13 residues. Germline loops: CDR1 SGHNT, CDR2 YYREEE (reference sequence). With V trimmed by 3 bases and J by 6 bases, 3 bases remained unmatched. This CDR3 is CASSSDRGQTQYF. The CDR3 DNA follows: TGTGCCAGCAGCTCGGACAGGGGCCAGACCCAGTACTTC.

The gene calls are TRBV20-1 and TRBJ1-1; D perhaps matches TRBD1 (5 bases). Germline-derived CDR1 and CDR2 are DFQATT and SNEGSKA (reference sequence). The V end lost 4 bases, the J end lost 10 bases, and 13 bases lay between the germline ends. This CDR3 is built from 11 residues. The CDR3 sequence: CSATRGGGAFF. CDR3 DNA: TGCAGTGCTACCCGCGGGGGAGGAGCTTTCTTT.

The chain is built from TRBV5-1 and TRBJ1-6; the D is unclear. CDR1 is SGHRS and CDR2 is YFSETQ in the germline V gene. The ends were cut back, 3 bases at V and 6 bases at J, with 13 bases in the middle. The length of the CDR3 is 15 residues. In DNA, the CDR3 is TGCGCCAGCAGCTCGCACCGCCGGGGTAATTCACCCCTCCACTTT. It translates to CASSSHRRGNSPLHF.

The chain joins TRBV5-4 to TRBJ2-6; no clear D gene. Germline V lookup: CDR1 SGHNT, CDR2 YYREEE (reference sequence). Trimming left V 3 bases short and J 0 bases short, with 16 bases between. This CDR3 has 18 amino acids. The CDR3 DNA follows: TGTGCCAGCAGCTCCGACTCCATCCAGCCCTCTGGGGCCAACGTCCTGACTTTC. It is translated as CASSSDSIQPSGANVLTF.

The rearrangement uses TRBV25-1 and TRBJ1-5; 12 nucleotides agree with TRBD1. J lost 7 bases, V lost 3 bases, and 7 bases had no gene match. This CDR3 comprises 16 residues. Per the germline V gene, CDR1 is MGHDK and CDR2 is SYGVNS. CDR3: CASSESGTGGIQPQHF. In DNA form, the CDR3 reads TGTGCCAGCAGTGAGTCCGGGACAGGGGGCATCCAGCCCCAGCATTTT.

The J gene is TRBJ1-1, the V gene TRBV2, with TRBD1 as a possible D gene (6 bases). The CDR3 runs 15 residues. CDR1 and CDR2 from the germline V gene are SNHLY and FYNNEI. Trimming left V 8 bases short and J 0 bases short, with 16 bases between. Here the CDR3 reads CASQFDQGLNTEAFF. The CDR3 nucleotides read TGTGCCAGCCAGTTCGATCAGGGGTTGAACACTGAAGCTTTCTTT.

The gene calls are TRBV7-2 and TRBJ1-6, with 7 nucleotides matching TRBD1. The CDR3 has 17 amino acids. The germline gives CDR1 SGHTA, CDR2 FQGNSA. The junction had 8 bases not matched to a gene; V was cut back by 2 bases and J by 4 bases. The CDR3 nucleotides read TGTGCCAGCAGCTTAATCGACAGGGTTAGATATAATTCACCCCTCCACTTT. Its protein is CASSLIDRVRYNSPLHF.

V gene TRBV6-5 combines with J gene TRBJ1-6, with a possible D match to TRBD1 (6 bases). Looked up from germline, CDR1 is MNHEY and CDR2 is SVGAGI. Trimming pared 0 bases from V and 10 bases from J, leaving 10 bases between. There are 14 residues in the CDR3. The CDR3 protein is CASSYSNGQSPLHF. DNA of the CDR3: TGTGCCAGCAGTTACTCGAATGGACAGTCACCCCTCCACTTT.

This clone was seen once. The genes are TRBV9 and TRBJ1-2, with 7 bases that match TRBD1. Germline trimming cut 0 bases from V and 6 bases from J; bases unmatched to any gene: 11. Germline V CDR1 and CDR2: SGDLS, YYNGEE. The CDR3 is 16 residues long. The CDR3 loop is CASSVEGRGSPHGYTF. The CDR3 DNA follows: TGTGCCAGCAGCGTAGAGGGCAGGGGGTCTCCTCATGGCTACACCTTC.